Listed below are T cell receptor beta chains from one sample, sequenced in a study of blood T cell repertoires in COVID-19. The method was immunoSEQ multiplex PCR; TCRdb's version includes in-frame clones alone and lacks a portion of them. The repertoire holds 100,000 to 130,000 clones, with approximately 82% as singletons. Material: peripheral blood. Every receptor here comes from a woman aged 70-85 years with acute or convalescent COVID-19. Both conserved end residues are part of each CDR3. Fields, in order: J gene, V gene, D gene, clone size, CDR3 protein, CDR3 DNA. A D gene is named only where the DNA matches it firmly. Only some rows state a clone size, as once, few, many or a class for expanded clones.

>TRBJ2-1|TRBV19|TRBD2|-
CASSILAGGDEQFF
TGTGCCAGTAGTATCCTAGCGGGAGGCGATGAGCAGTTCTTC
>TRBJ1-1|TRBV9|TRBD1|-
CASSVRDRVNTEAFF
TGTGCCAGCAGCGTAAGAGACAGGGTGAACACTGAAGCTTTCTTT
>TRBJ1-5|TRBV28|-|once
CATLGPTTNQPQHF
TGTGCCACCCTGGGCCCAACAACCAATCAGCCCCAGCATTTT
>TRBJ2-7|TRBV5-4|TRBD1|-
CASSLARQGRYEQYF
TGTGCCAGCAGCTTAGCGAGACAGGGGCGGTACGAGCAGTACTTC
>TRBJ2-1|TRBV5-4|-|few
CASSLAAGAGYNEQFF
TGTGCCAGCAGCTTGGCGGCGGGGGCGGGCTACAATGAGCAGTTCTTC
>TRBJ2-1|TRBV9|-|-
CASSVGRGGTKRRLNEQFF
TGTGCCAGCAGCGTAGGGAGGGGCGGGACGAAACGCAGACTCAATGAGCAGTTCTTC
>TRBJ2-6|TRBV7-9|-|-
CASSSDSSGANVLTF
TGTGCCAGCAGCTCCGACAGCTCTGGGGCCAACGTCCTGACTTTC
>TRBJ2-1|TRBV10-1|-|-
CASSAPGDNEQFF
TGCGCCAGCAGTGCTCCAGGGGACAATGAGCAGTTCTTC
>TRBJ2-7|TRBV4-1|TRBD2|-
CASSLLAGAGEQYF
TGCGCCAGCAGCCTACTAGCGGGAGCAGGTGAGCAGTACTTC
>TRBJ1-6|TRBV25-1|TRBD1|few
CASSRTGLGSPLHF
TGTGCCAGCAGCCGGACAGGGTTAGGGTCACCCCTCCACTTT
>TRBJ2-1|TRBV4-2|TRBD2|-
CASSQNSGVLDNEQFF
TGTGCCAGCAGCCAAAATAGCGGGGTCCTGGACAATGAGCAGTTCTTC
>TRBJ2-2|TRBV28|-|-
CASSFLPGELFF
TGTGCCAGCAGTTTCCTCCCCGGGGAGCTGTTTTTT
>TRBJ2-7|TRBV6-5|-|-
CASSTKDTSYEQYF
TGTGCCAGCAGTACCAAAGACACTTCCTACGAGCAGTACTTC
>TRBJ2-3|TRBV11-2|-|-
CASSASLSISTDTQYF
TGTGCCAGCAGCGCTAGCCTTAGCATTTCCACAGATACGCAGTATTTT
>TRBJ2-1|TRBV7-9|TRBD2|-
CASSLFRSSGTYNEQFF
TGTGCCAGCAGCTTGTTTCGCTCTAGCGGGACCTACAATGAGCAGTTCTTC
>TRBJ2-5|TRBV6-5|TRBD2|-
CASGSGGVVGTQYF
TGTGCCAGCGGTAGCGGGGGGGTCGTGGGGACCCAGTACTTC
>TRBJ2-2|TRBV5-1|TRBD1|-
CASSLGQGGSTGELFF
TGCGCCAGCAGCTTGGGACAGGGTGGCTCCACCGGGGAGCTGTTTTTT
>TRBJ2-7|TRBV27|TRBD1|-
CATATGVSSYEQYF
TGTGCCACTGCTACAGGGGTGAGCTCCTACGAGCAGTACTTC
>TRBJ2-3|TRBV2|TRBD1|-
CASSDRETDTQYF
TGTGCCAGCAGCGACAGGGAAACAGATACGCAGTATTTT